The entry below gives a single TCR beta chain sequence along with its context. The antigen remains undetermined. Genomic DNA was the PCR template. A primer set of 30 forward and 13 reverse primers amplified the CDR3. TCRdb independently ran MiXCR on the multiplex PCR reads; one entry per CDR3 protein. Here the sample spans about 250,000 distinct CDR3 sequences, 40% to 50% being singletons. This sample was included in a study of type 1 and type 2 diabetes patients. The CDR3 is 15 residues long. Germline V gene sequence: CDR1 SGDLS, CDR2 YYNGEE. The V segment lost 3 bases and the J segment 2 bases; nucleotides outside the gene matches: 6. Study observations and caveats: Type 2 diabetes patients had few highly-expanded CD4+ clones, median one.

The receptor was isolated from a young man with type 2 diabetes. V usage is TRBV9 and J usage is TRBJ2-3, with TRBD2 matching over 7 bases. The sequenced sample consisted of peripheral blood mononuclear cells (PBMCs). The CDR3 DNA is TGTGCCAGCAGCGACAAACGGGAGGCCACAGATACGCAGTATTTT. Translated: CASSDKREATDTQYF.